Listed below are T cell receptor beta chains from one sample, sequenced in a study of response to subunit inactivated influenza vaccine. TCRdb ran MiXCR on the RT-PCR reads and lists one entry per CDR3 protein. Of over 650,000 distinct CDR3 sequences listed, around 18% were seen once; the top ten hold 11%. The source was PBMCs from blood, collected approximately 5 days after vaccination. All receptors come from a man aged 45-60 years who received an inactivated influenza vaccine. Both conserved end residues are part of each CDR3. Fields, in order: clone size, D gene, J gene, V gene, CDR3 protein, CDR3 DNA. The D gene is left open where the match is weak. Some rows have no size entry. The others give once, few or many, or a class for an expanded clone.

clone_size: -; d_call: TRBD2; j_call: TRBJ2-1; v_call: TRBV24-1; cdr3_aa: CATSDPSGRANEQFF; cdr3_nt: TGTGCCACCAGTGACCCCTCAGGGAGGGCCAATGAGCAGTTCTTC
clone_size: -; d_call: -; j_call: TRBJ2-1; v_call: TRBV29-1; cdr3_aa: CSASREGDNEQFF; cdr3_nt: TGCAGCGCTTCCCGCGAGGGAGATAATGAGCAGTTCTTC
clone_size: few; d_call: TRBD1; j_call: TRBJ2-3; v_call: TRBV6-2/TRBV6-3; cdr3_aa: CASSYYGELQGGTDTQYF; cdr3_nt: TGTGCCAGCAGTTACTACGGGGAACTACAGGGGGGCACAGATACGCAGTATTTT
clone_size: -; d_call: TRBD2; j_call: TRBJ2-1; v_call: TRBV5-4; cdr3_aa: CASSGGLAGGSYNEQFF; cdr3_nt: TGTGCCAGCAGCGGGGGACTAGCGGGGGGAAGCTACAATGAGCAGTTCTTC
clone_size: few; d_call: -; j_call: TRBJ2-3; v_call: TRBV25-1; cdr3_aa: CATSWGDTQYF; cdr3_nt: TGTGCCACCTCTTGGGGAGATACGCAGTATTTT
clone_size: -; d_call: -; j_call: TRBJ2-7; v_call: TRBV7-9; cdr3_aa: CASSLSLDDEQYF; cdr3_nt: TGTGCCAGCAGCTTATCCCTAGATGACGAGCAGTACTTC
clone_size: few; d_call: -; j_call: TRBJ2-5; v_call: TRBV20-1; cdr3_aa: CSAIIGPGRETPYF; cdr3_nt: TGCAGTGCTATAATAGGACCGGGCCGGGAGACCCCTTACTTC
clone_size: -; d_call: TRBD1; j_call: TRBJ2-7; v_call: TRBV20-1; cdr3_aa: CSASVGRGTSYEQYF; cdr3_nt: TGCAGTGCTAGCGTAGGCAGGGGGACCTCCTACGAGCAGTACTTC
clone_size: -; d_call: TRBD2; j_call: TRBJ2-7; v_call: TRBV6-1; cdr3_aa: CASSRVVAGGVKQYF; cdr3_nt: TGTGCCAGCAGTCGGGTAGTAGCGGGAGGGGTAAAGCAGTACTTC
clone_size: -; d_call: TRBD2; j_call: TRBJ2-3; v_call: TRBV29-1; cdr3_aa: CSADSGRGDTDTQYF; cdr3_nt: TGCAGCGCCGATAGCGGGAGAGGAGACACAGATACGCAGTATTTT
clone_size: few; d_call: -; j_call: TRBJ1-5; v_call: TRBV12-3/TRBV12-4; cdr3_aa: CASSSFGPSGNQPQHF; cdr3_nt: TGTGCCAGCAGTTCCTTTGGGCCGAGTGGCAATCAGCCCCAGCATTTT
clone_size: -; d_call: -; j_call: TRBJ2-7; v_call: TRBV20-1; cdr3_aa: CSAPGGALKGEQYF; cdr3_nt: TGCAGTGCTCCTGGGGGGGCTCTGAAGGGCGAGCAGTACTTC
clone_size: few; d_call: -; j_call: TRBJ2-3; v_call: TRBV12-3/TRBV12-4; cdr3_aa: CASSLLERTDTQYF; cdr3_nt: TGTGCCAGCAGTTTATTGGAACGCACAGATACGCAGTATTTT
clone_size: few; d_call: TRBD1; j_call: TRBJ2-5; v_call: TRBV7-9; cdr3_aa: CASSLGRGRQETQYF; cdr3_nt: TGTGCCAGCAGCTTAGGCAGGGGGCGACAAGAGACCCAGTACTTC
clone_size: -; d_call: TRBD2; j_call: TRBJ2-7; v_call: TRBV19; cdr3_aa: CASRTTSGAAYEQYF; cdr3_nt: TGTGCCAGTAGAACTACTAGCGGGGCAGCCTACGAGCAGTACTTC
clone_size: -; d_call: -; j_call: TRBJ2-7; v_call: TRBV7-2; cdr3_aa: CASSADRRYEQYF; cdr3_nt: TGTGCCAGCAGCGCCGACAGGCGGTACGAGCAGTACTTC
clone_size: -; d_call: -; j_call: TRBJ2-7; v_call: TRBV28; cdr3_aa: CASSLQGGILEQYF; cdr3_nt: TGTGCCAGCAGTTTACAAGGTGGAATCCTCGAGCAGTACTTC
clone_size: few; d_call: TRBD2; j_call: TRBJ2-1; v_call: TRBV12-3/TRBV12-4; cdr3_aa: CASTHLLAGGTNEQFF; cdr3_nt: TGTGCCAGCACCCATCTCCTAGCGGGAGGAACCAATGAGCAGTTCTTC
clone_size: few; d_call: -; j_call: TRBJ1-2; v_call: TRBV12-3/TRBV12-4; cdr3_aa: CASKRGMRGVGYTF; cdr3_nt: TGTGCCAGCAAACGAGGGATGAGGGGCGTTGGCTACACCTTC
clone_size: many; d_call: -; j_call: TRBJ1-1; v_call: TRBV10-1; cdr3_aa: CASSGTTNTEAFF; cdr3_nt: TGCGCCAGCAGTGGGACAACGAACACTGAAGCTTTCTTT
clone_size: -; d_call: TRBD1; j_call: TRBJ2-6; v_call: TRBV29-1; cdr3_aa: CSVDRVGGANVLTF; cdr3_nt: TGCAGCGTGGACAGGGTTGGTGGGGCCAACGTCCTGACTTTC
clone_size: few; d_call: -; j_call: TRBJ2-5; v_call: TRBV11-2; cdr3_aa: CASSFEWGGRETQYF; cdr3_nt: TGTGCCAGCAGCTTCGAGTGGGGAGGAAGGGAGACCCAGTACTTC
clone_size: few; d_call: TRBD2; j_call: TRBJ2-2; v_call: TRBV12-3/TRBV12-4; cdr3_aa: CASSPPRRERLFGNTGELFF; cdr3_nt: TGTGCCAGCAGTCCTCCAAGGCGGGAGAGATTATTTGGTAACACCGGGGAGCTGTTTTTT
clone_size: -; d_call: TRBD2; j_call: TRBJ2-1; v_call: TRBV4-1; cdr3_aa: CASSPGGLAGASYGEQFF; cdr3_nt: TGCGCCAGCAGCCCGGGGGGACTAGCGGGAGCCTCCTACGGTGAGCAGTTCTTC
clone_size: -; d_call: TRBD2; j_call: TRBJ2-1; v_call: TRBV12-3/TRBV12-4; cdr3_aa: CASSFGLVGEQFF; cdr3_nt: TGTGCCAGCAGTTTCGGACTAGTAGGCGAGCAGTTCTTC
clone_size: -; d_call: -; j_call: TRBJ2-3; v_call: TRBV9; cdr3_aa: CASSARGNTDTQYF; cdr3_nt: TGTGCCAGCAGCGCCAGGGGAAACACAGATACGCAGTATTTT